These T cell receptor beta chains were read from a single sample in a study of cytomegalovirus exposure and HLA in healthy donors. Sequencing was performed with immunoSEQ multiplex PCR; in TCRdb, only in-frame clones are kept and a portion is missing. The sample consists of some 200,000 clones, approximately 70% of them appearing once. The sample comprised PBMCs. Every receptor here comes from a man aged 35-49 years in good health and CMV-seropositive. The CDR3 runs from the conserved cysteine through the conserved F or W. D genes are given only for firm matches. For some rows the clone size is stated as once, few or many, or as a class when expanded; others skip it.

j_gene,abundance,d_gene,v_gene,CDR3aa,CDR3nt
TRBJ1-6,.,.,TRBV6-5,CASRILGQLNSPLHF,TGTGCCAGCAGAATACTCGGACAGTTGAATTCACCCCTCCACTTT
TRBJ1-1,few,.,TRBV5-1,CASSLRPQGLLNTEAFF,TGCGCCAGCAGCTTGAGACCCCAGGGGCTGCTGAACACTGAAGCTTTCTTT
TRBJ2-1,.,TRBD1,TRBV10-3,CAVTRDRASEQFF,TGTGCCGTCACCCGGGACAGGGCTTCTGAGCAGTTCTTC
TRBJ2-7,.,TRBD1,TRBV5-8,CASSRGRGTYEQYF,TGTGCCAGCAGCCGCGGCAGGGGGACCTACGAGCAGTACTTC
TRBJ2-1,few,.,TRBV18,CASGTPDNEQFF,TGTGCCAGCGGGACTCCCGACAATGAGCAGTTCTTC
TRBJ2-1,.,.,TRBV5-1,CASSFGSSSYNEQFF,TGCGCCAGCAGCTTCGGGTCCAGCTCCTACAATGAGCAGTTCTTC
TRBJ2-5,.,TRBD2,TRBV7-9,CASNPGTSGGNQETQYF,TGTGCCAGCAATCCGGGGACTAGCGGGGGAAACCAAGAGACCCAGTACTTC
TRBJ1-1,.,TRBD1,TRBV5-6,CASSTGTGVVITEAFF,TGTGCCAGCAGCACCGGGACAGGGGTTGTAATCACTGAAGCTTTCTTT
TRBJ1-6,once,TRBD1,TRBV9,CASSRGGVSSPLHF,TGTGCCAGCAGCCGAGGGGGCGTCAGTTCACCCCTCCACTTT
TRBJ2-1,.,TRBD1,TRBV5-1,CASAAGQANNEQFF,TGCGCCAGCGCCGCAGGACAGGCGAACAATGAGCAGTTCTTC
TRBJ1-1,few,.,TRBV6-5,CASWGGGTEAFF,TGTGCCAGCTGGGGGGGAGGCACTGAAGCTTTCTTT
TRBJ1-2,.,.,TRBV7-9,CASSLGQSYGYTF,TGTGCCAGCAGTCTCGGACAGTCCTATGGCTACACCTTC
TRBJ1-1,few,.,TRBV7-2,CASSLVRNTEAFF,TGTGCCAGCAGCTTAGTCAGGAACACTGAAGCTTTCTTT
TRBJ2-5,.,TRBD1,TRBV28,CASSQQGWEETQYF,TGTGCCAGCAGTCAACAGGGGTGGGAAGAGACCCAGTACTTC
TRBJ2-6,.,.,TRBV29-1,CSASRSSGANVLTF,TGCAGCGCCTCAAGAAGCTCAGGGGCCAACGTCCTGACTTTC
TRBJ1-2,.,TRBD1,TRBV28,CASSSHRGGYTF,TGTGCCAGCAGTTCTCACAGGGGCGGCTACACCTTC
TRBJ1-1,.,TRBD1,TRBV5-5,CASSFLRGQGTEAFF,TGTGCCAGCAGCTTCCTCAGGGGGCAGGGCACTGAAGCTTTCTTT
TRBJ1-2,once,.,TRBV6-4,CASSESSGINGYTF,TGTGCCAGCAGTGAGTCCTCAGGGATTAATGGCTACACCTTC
TRBJ1-2,few,TRBD1,TRBV5-1,CASSFQTGNYGYTF,TGCGCCAGCAGCTTTCAGACAGGGAACTATGGCTACACCTTC
TRBJ1-5,.,.,TRBV5-6,CASSFGEGQPQHF,TGTGCCAGCAGCTTTGGAGAGGGTCAGCCCCAGCATTTT
TRBJ1-1,.,.,TRBV5-1,CASSFDPKGSAEAFF,TGCGCCAGCAGCTTTGATCCAAAGGGGTCGGCTGAAGCTTTCTTT
TRBJ2-7,.,TRBD1,TRBV5-6,CASSLGQGDPYEQYF,TGTGCCAGCAGCCTGGGACAGGGGGACCCCTACGAGCAGTACTTC
TRBJ2-7,.,TRBD2,TRBV13,CASSPRGLAGTYEQYF,TGTGCCAGCAGCCCTCGGGGACTAGCGGGGACCTACGAGCAGTACTTC
TRBJ2-7,.,.,TRBV9,CASSASVGAYEQYF,TGTGCCAGCAGCGCTAGCGTGGGTGCCTACGAGCAGTACTTC
TRBJ2-7,.,.,TRBV4-2,CASSPGHSPYEQYF,TGTGCCAGCAGCCCCGGACATAGCCCCTACGAGCAGTACTTC
TRBJ1-2,.,TRBD1,TRBV29-1,CSVHLPGTAYGYTF,TGCAGCGTTCACCTCCCCGGGACAGCCTATGGCTACACCTTC
TRBJ2-1,few,.,TRBV6-5,CASNRGSSYNEQFF,TGTGCCAGCAACCGGGGAAGCTCCTACAATGAGCAGTTCTTC
TRBJ1-1,few,.,TRBV6-6,CASRSTGEAFF,TGTGCCAGCAGAAGCACGGGGGAAGCTTTCTTT
TRBJ1-2,.,.,TRBV7-9,CASSRGLVTSNYGYTF,TGTGCCAGCAGTAGGGGTTTAGTTACGAGTAACTATGGCTACACCTTC
TRBJ2-5,.,.,TRBV7-2,CASSLARSEVETQYF,TGTGCCAGCAGCTTAGCGCGGAGCGAGGTGGAGACCCAGTACTTC
TRBJ1-1,.,TRBD1,TRBV5-1,CASSFRDRAAEAFF,TGCGCCAGCAGCTTCCGGGACAGGGCCGCTGAAGCTTTCTTT
TRBJ2-1,few,TRBD2,TRBV5-1,CASRLAGALGGEQFF,TGCGCCAGCAGGTTAGCGGGGGCTCTAGGGGGTGAGCAGTTCTTC
TRBJ1-6,.,.,TRBV5-5,CASSFLPNSPLHF,TGTGCCAGCAGCTTCCTCCCTAACTCCCCCCTCCACTTT
TRBJ1-6,.,.,TRBV19,CASSIRTGSVPSESPLHF,TGTGCCAGTAGTATTCGTACAGGATCGGTTCCGTCGGAATCACCCCTCCACTTT
TRBJ1-5,.,.,TRBV7-2,CASSFLRGISQPQHF,TGTGCCAGCAGCTTCCTAAGGGGGATAAGTCAGCCCCAGCATTTT